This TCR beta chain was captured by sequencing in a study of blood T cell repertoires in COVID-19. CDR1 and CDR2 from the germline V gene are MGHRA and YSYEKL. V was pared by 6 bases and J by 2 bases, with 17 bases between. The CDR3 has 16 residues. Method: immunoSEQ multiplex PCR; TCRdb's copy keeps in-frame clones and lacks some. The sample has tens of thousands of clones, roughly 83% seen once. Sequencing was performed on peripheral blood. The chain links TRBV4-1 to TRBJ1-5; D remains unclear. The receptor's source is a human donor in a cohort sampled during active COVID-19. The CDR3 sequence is CASSVMTGGGNQPQHF. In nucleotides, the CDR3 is TGCGCCAGCAGTGTTATGACGGGAGGTGGCAATCAGCCCCAGCATTTT.